This paragraph covers one TCR beta chain sequence. The sample comes from a study of cytomegalovirus exposure and HLA in healthy donors. The junction had 4 bases not matched to a gene; V was cut back by 3 bases and J by 2 bases. CDR1 is SGHNT, CDR2 YYREEE, per germline (reference sequence). The CDR3 is made up of 15 amino acids. This PCR relied on a set of 60 Vbeta primers and 13 Jbeta primers. Assay: immunoSEQ multiplex PCR; the TCRdb copy retains only in-frame clones and omits some. There are approximately 190,000 clones in the sample; around four fifths occur only once, and more than 1.5% lies in the top ten.

The chain recombines TRBV5-4 with TRBJ2-5; 10 bases match TRBD1. The sequence derives from a man in his forties or fifties in good health and CMV-seropositive. Sequencing was done on a sample of PBMCs. CDR3 amino acids: CASSSRDRGQETQYF. The CDR3 DNA is TGTGCCAGCAGCTCTAGGGACAGGGGACAAGAGACCCAGTACTTC.